The clone carrying this T cell receptor (beta chain) was recorded once. Cohort allocation depended upon clinical history that participants reported. This specimen comes from a study of blood T cell repertoires in COVID-19. Study-level information: T cells, B-cell-depleted T cells, or PBMCs supplied cDNA or gDNA.

V was pared by 0 bases and J by 12 bases, with 18 bases between. The CDR3 has 15 amino acids. The germline V gene encodes CDR1 LGHNA and CDR2 YSLEER. Per the authors' pipeline: The authors estimated nucleated cell counts from reference gene primer amplification. Method: immunoSEQ multiplex PCR; TCRdb's copy keeps in-frame clones and lacks some. The V and J calls and clone size were taken over from that table, and D and trimming were inferred from the DNA. The table lists approximately 150,000 clones, roughly 87% of them singletons. The chain has TRBV4-3 and TRBJ2-1, with D possibly TRBD2 on 5 matching bases. The TCR originated in a human donor with acute COVID-19. The donor label of this sample is uncertain. Sample: PBMCs or T cells enriched from blood (not recorded which). The CDR3 DNA is TGCGCCAGCAGCCAAGAAATTAGTTCCCTAGGAGGGCAGTTCTTC. It specifies CASSQEISSLGGQFF.